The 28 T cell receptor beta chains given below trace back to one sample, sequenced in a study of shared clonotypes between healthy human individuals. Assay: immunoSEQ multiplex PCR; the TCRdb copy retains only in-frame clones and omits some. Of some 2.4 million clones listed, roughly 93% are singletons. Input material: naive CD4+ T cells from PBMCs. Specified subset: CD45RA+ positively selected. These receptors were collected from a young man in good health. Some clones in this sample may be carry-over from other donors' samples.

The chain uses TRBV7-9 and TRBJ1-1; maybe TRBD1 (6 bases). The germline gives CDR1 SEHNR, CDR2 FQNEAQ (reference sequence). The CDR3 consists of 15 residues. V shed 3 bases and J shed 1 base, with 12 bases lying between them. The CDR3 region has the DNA TGTGCCAGCAGCTTTAGAGGGGACACGAACACTGAAGCTTTCTTT. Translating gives CASSFRGDTNTEAFF.

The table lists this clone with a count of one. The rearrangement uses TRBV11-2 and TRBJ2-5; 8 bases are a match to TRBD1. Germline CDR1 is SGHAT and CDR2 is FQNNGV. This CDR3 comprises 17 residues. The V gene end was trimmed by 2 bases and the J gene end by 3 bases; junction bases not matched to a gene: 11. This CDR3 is CASSLIGTGGVKETQYF. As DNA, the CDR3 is TGTGCCAGCAGCTTAATTGGAACAGGGGGTGTAAAAGAGACCCAGTACTTC.

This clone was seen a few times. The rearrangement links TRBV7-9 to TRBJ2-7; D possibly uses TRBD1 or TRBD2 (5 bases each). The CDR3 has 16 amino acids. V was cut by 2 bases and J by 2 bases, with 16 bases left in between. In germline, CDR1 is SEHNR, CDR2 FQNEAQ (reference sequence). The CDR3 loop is CASSLTQGAGAYEQYF. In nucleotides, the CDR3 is TGTGCCAGCAGCTTAACCCAGGGAGCCGGGGCCTACGAGCAGTACTTC. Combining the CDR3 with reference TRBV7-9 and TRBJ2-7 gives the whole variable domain DTGVSQNPRHKITKRGQNVTFRCDPISEHNRLYWYRQTLGQGPEFLTYFQNEAQLEKSRLLSDRFSAERPKGSFSTLEIQRTEQGDSAMYLCASSLTQGAGAYEQYFGPGTRLTVT.

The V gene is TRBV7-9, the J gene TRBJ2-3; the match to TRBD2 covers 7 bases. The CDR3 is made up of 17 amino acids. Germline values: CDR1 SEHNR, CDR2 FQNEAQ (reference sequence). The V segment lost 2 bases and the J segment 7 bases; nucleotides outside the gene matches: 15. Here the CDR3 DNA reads TGTGCCAGCAGCTTACCGGTTGGGCGGGAGCAGTCAAATACGCAGTATTTT. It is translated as CASSLPVGREQSNTQYF.

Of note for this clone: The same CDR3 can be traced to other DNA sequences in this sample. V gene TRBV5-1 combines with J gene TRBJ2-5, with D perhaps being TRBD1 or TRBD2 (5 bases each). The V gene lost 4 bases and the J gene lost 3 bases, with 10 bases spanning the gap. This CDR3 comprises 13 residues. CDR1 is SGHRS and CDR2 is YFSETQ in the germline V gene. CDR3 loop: CASSAGTEETQYF. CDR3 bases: TGCGCCAGCAGCGCCGGGACCGAAGAGACCCAGTACTTC.

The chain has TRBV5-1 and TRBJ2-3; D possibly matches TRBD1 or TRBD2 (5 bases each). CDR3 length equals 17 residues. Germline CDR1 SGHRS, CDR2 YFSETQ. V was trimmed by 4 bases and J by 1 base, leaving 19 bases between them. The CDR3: CASSPPGTGIGTDTQYF. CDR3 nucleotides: TGCGCCAGCAGCCCCCCCGGGACGGGGATAGGCACAGATACGCAGTATTTT.

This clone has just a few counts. CDR3 coding DNA: TGTGCCAGCAGCGAGGAGGGACGGACCTCCTCCGGTGGCTACACCTTC. Encoded protein: CASSEEGRTSSGGYTF. V usage is TRBV5-6 and J usage is TRBJ1-2; TRBD1 is a possible D gene (5 bases). V dropped 4 bases and J dropped 7 bases, with 23 bases sitting between them. The CDR3 runs 16 residues. CDR1 is SGHDT and CDR2 is YYEEEE in the germline V gene.

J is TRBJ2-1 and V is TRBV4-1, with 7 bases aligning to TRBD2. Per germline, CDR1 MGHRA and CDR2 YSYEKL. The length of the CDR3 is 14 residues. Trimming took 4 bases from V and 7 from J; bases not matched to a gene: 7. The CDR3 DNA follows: TGCGCCAGCAGCCCCCGAGTGGGGGGGAATGAGCAGTTCTTC. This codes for CASSPRVGGNEQFF.

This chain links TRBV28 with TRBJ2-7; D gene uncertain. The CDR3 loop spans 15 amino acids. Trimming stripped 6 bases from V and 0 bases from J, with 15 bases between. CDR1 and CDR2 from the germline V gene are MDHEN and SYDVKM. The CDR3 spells CASSFRSESSYEQYF. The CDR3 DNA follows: TGTGCCAGCAGCTTCAGGTCTGAGAGCTCCTACGAGCAGTACTTC.

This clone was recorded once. The CDR3 DNA follows: TGTGCCACCAGCCAGGGGAGCAATCAGCCCCAGCATTTT. It encodes CATSQGSNQPQHF. The chain links TRBV15 to TRBJ1-5; perhaps TRBD1 as D (6 bases). The CDR3 has 13 amino acids. V shed 5 bases and J shed 1 base, with 6 bases lying between them. CDR1 and CDR2 (germline): LNHNV, YYDKDF (reference sequence).

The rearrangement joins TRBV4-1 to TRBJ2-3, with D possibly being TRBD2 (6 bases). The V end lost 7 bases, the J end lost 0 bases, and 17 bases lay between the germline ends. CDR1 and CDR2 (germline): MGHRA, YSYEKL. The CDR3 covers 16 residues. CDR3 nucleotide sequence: TGCGCCAGCATGCCAGGATGGGGGGAAAGCACAGATACGCAGTATTTT. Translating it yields CASMPGWGESTDTQYF.

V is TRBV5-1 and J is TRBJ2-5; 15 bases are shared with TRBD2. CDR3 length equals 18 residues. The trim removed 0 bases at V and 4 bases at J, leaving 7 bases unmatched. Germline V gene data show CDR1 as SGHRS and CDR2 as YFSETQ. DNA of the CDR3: TGCGCCAGCAGCTTGGGGGGACTAGCGGGAGGATTGCCAGAGACCCAGTACTTC. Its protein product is CASSLGGLAGGLPETQYF.

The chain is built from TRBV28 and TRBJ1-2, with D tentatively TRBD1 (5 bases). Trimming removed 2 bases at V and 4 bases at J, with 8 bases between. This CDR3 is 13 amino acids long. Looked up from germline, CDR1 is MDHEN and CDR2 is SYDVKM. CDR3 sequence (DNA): TGTGCCAGCAGTTTACCCGACAGCTATGGCTACACCTTC. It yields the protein CASSLPDSYGYTF.

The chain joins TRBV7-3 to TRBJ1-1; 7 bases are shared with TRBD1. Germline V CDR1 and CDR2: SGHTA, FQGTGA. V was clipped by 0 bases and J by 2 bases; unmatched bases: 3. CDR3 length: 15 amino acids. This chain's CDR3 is CASSLTGQPNTEAFF. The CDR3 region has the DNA TGTGCCAGCAGCTTAACGGGACAGCCTAACACTGAAGCTTTCTTT. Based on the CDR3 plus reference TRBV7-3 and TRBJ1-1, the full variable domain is GAGVSQTPSNKVTEKGKYVELRCDPISGHTALYWYRQSLGQGPEFLIYFQGTGAADDSGLPNDRFFAVRPEGSVSTLKIQRTERGDSAVYLCASSLTGQPNTEAFFGQGTRLTVV.

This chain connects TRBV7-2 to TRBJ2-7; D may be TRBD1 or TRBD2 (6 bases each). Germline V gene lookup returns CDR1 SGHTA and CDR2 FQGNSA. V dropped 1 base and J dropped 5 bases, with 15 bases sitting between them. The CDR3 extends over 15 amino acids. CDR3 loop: CASSLEGGILHEQYF. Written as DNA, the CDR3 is TGTGCCAGCAGCTTAGAAGGGGGGATTCTTCACGAGCAGTACTTC.

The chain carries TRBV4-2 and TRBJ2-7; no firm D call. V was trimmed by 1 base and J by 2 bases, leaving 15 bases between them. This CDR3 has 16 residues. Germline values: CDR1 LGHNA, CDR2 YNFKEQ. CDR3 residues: CASSQGLEIITYEQYF. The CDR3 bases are TGTGCCAGCAGCCAAGGACTGGAGATCATAACCTACGAGCAGTACTTC.

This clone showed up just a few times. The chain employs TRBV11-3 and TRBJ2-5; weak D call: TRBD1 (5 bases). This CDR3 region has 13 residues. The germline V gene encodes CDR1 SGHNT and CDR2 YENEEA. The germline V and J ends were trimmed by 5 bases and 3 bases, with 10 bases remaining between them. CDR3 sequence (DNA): TGTGCCAGCAGCCCTGCGACAGAAGAGACCCAGTACTTC. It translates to CASSPATEETQYF.

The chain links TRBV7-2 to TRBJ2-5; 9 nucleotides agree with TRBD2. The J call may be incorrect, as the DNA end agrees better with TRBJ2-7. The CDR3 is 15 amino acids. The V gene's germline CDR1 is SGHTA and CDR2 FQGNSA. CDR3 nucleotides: TGTGCCAGCAGCTTACTAGCGGGGAGCTCCTACGAGCAGTACTTC. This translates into CASSLLAGSSYEQYF.

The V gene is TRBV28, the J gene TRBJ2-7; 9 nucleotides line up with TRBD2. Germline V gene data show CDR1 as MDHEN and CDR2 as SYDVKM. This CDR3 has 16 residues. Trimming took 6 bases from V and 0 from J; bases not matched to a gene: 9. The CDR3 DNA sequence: TGTGCCAGCAGCCAAATGACTAGCGGCCTCTCCTACGAGCAGTACTTC. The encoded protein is CASSQMTSGLSYEQYF.

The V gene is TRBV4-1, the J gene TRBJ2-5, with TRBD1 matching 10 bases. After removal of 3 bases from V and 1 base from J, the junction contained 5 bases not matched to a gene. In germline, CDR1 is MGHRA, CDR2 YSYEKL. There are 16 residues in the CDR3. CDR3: CASSHGTGVSQETQYF. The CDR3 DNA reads TGCGCCAGCAGCCACGGGACAGGGGTCTCCCAAGAGACCCAGTACTTC.

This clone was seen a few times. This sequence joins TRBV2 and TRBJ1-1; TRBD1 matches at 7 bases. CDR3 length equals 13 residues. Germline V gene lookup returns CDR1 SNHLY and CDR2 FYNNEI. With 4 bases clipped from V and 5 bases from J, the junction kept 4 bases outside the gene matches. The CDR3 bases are TGTGCCAGCAGTGTAGACAGGGAGACTGAAGCTTTCTTT. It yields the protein CASSVDRETEAFF.

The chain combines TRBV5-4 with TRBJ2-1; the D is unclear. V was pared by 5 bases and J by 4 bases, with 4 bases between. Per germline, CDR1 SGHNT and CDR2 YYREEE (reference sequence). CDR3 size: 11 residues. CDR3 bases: TGTGCCAGCAGAGGATACAATGAGCAGTTCTTC. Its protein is CASRGYNEQFF.

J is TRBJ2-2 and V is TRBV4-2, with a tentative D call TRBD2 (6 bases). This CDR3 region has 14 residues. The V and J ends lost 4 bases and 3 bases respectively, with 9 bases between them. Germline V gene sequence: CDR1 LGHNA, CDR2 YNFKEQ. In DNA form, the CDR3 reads TGTGCCAGCAGCCCGGGACTCTACACCGGGGAGCTGTTTTTT. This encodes CASSPGLYTGELFF.

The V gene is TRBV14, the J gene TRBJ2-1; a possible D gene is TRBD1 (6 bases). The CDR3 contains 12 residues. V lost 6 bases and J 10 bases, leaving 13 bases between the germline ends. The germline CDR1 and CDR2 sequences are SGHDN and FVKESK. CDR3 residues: CASSPGAHEQFF. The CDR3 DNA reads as TGTGCCAGCAGTCCAGGGGCACACGAGCAGTTCTTC.

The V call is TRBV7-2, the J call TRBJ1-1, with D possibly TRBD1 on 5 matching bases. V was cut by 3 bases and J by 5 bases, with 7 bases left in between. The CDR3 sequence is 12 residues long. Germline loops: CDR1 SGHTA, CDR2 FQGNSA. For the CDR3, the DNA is TGTGCCAGCAGCTTCTGGGGGACTGAAGCTTTCTTT. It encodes CASSFWGTEAFF.

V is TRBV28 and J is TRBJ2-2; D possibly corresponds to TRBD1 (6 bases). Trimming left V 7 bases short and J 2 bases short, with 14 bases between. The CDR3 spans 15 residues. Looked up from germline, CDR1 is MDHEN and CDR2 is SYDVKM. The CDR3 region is CASTEPGHNTGELFF. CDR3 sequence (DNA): TGTGCCAGCACCGAACCGGGACACAACACCGGGGAGCTGTTTTTT.

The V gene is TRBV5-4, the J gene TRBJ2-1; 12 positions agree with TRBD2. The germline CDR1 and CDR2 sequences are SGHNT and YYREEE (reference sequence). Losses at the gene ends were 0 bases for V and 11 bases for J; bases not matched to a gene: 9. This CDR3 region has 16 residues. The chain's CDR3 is CASSLVSSGRAWKQFF. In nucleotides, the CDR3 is TGTGCCAGCAGCTTGGTCTCTAGCGGGAGGGCCTGGAAGCAGTTCTTC.

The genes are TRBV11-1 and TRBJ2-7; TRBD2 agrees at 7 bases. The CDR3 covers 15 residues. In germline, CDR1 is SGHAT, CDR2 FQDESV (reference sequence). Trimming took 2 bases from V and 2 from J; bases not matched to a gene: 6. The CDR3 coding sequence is TGTGCCAGCAGCTTAAGGCACGCGGGGGCCTACGAGCAGTACTTC. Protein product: CASSLRHAGAYEQYF.